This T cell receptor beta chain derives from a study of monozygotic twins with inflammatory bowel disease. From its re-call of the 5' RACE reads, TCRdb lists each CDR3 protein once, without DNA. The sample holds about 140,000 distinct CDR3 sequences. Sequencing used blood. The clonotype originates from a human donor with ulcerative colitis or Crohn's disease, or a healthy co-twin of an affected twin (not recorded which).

This chain's CDR3 is CASSQLGQGRSYNEQFF. The rearrangement uses TRBV7-9 and TRBJ2-1; TCRdb proposes TRBD1, but this gene call is untestable without DNA. This CDR3 has 17 residues. Germline V gives CDR1 SEHNR, CDR2 FQNEAQ (reference sequence). The entire variable domain, with the rest obtained from reference TRBV7-9 and TRBJ2-1, is as follows: DTGVSQNPRHKITKRGQNVTFRCDPISEHNRLYWYRQTLGQGPEFLTYFQNEAQLEKSRLLSDRFSAERPKGSFSTLEIQRTEQGDSAMYLCASSQLGQGRSYNEQFFGPGTRLTVL.